Sequencing of this T cell receptor beta chain was carried out in a study of blood T cell repertoires in COVID-19. The overall study: Sites in the United States, Italy and Spain provided acute and convalescent COVID-19 samples. Nucleic acid was either cDNA or gDNA, and it came from T cells, B-cell-depleted T cells, or PBMCs.

Germline assignment: CDR1 SGDLS and CDR2 YYNGEE. Trimming at V came to 3 bases and at J to 0 bases, leaving 4 bases not matched to a gene. The CDR3 length is 15 residues. Assay used: immunoSEQ multiplex PCR; TCRdb lists only in-frame clones, some missing. Among fewer than 250,000 clones listed, roughly 94% were seen once. Sequenced material: peripheral blood. This clonotype originated in a man aged 25-45 years with acute or convalescent COVID-19. This chain joins TRBV9 and TRBJ2-7; 9 bases map to TRBD2. CDR3 residues: CASSAYSGSSYEQYF. In nucleotides, the CDR3 is TGTGCCAGCAGCGCCTATAGCGGGAGCTCCTACGAGCAGTACTTC.